This passage covers 25 T cell receptor beta chains from one sample sequenced in a study of blood T cell repertoires in COVID-19. This table comes from immunoSEQ multiplex PCR, and its TCRdb copy is limited to in-frame clones, with some not included. The sample records more than 95,000 clones, roughly 88% being singletons. The sequenced sample consisted of peripheral blood. Every receptor here comes from a middle-aged man with acute or convalescent COVID-19.

CDR3 sequence: CASSDVGGGTDTQYF. CDR3 in DNA: TGTGCCAGTAGCGACGTAGGGGGCGGCACAGATACGCAGTATTTT. The rearrangement joins TRBV19 to TRBJ2-3, with 7 bases that match TRBD1. This CDR3 region has 15 residues. The junction had 7 bases not matched to a gene; V was cut back by 6 bases and J by 1 base. The germline CDR1 and CDR2 sequences are LNHDA and SQIVND (reference sequence).

The genes are TRBV7-2 and TRBJ1-3, with unresolved D. The CDR3 totals 14 residues. Germline V CDR1 and CDR2: SGHTA, FQGNSA. V was cut by 5 bases and J by 0 bases, with 8 bases left in between. CDR3 sequence: CASSQQSSGNTIYF. CDR3 bases: TGTGCCAGCAGCCAACAGAGCTCTGGAAACACCATATATTTT. The variable domain in full, completed from reference TRBV7-2 and TRBJ1-3, reads GAGVSQSPSNKVTEKGKDVELRCDPISGHTALYWYRQSLGQGLEFLIYFQGNSAPDKSGLPSDRFSAERTGGSVSTLTIQRTQQEDSAVYLCASSQQSSGNTIYFGEGSWLTVV.

The gene calls are TRBV10-3 and TRBJ1-1; tentative D call: TRBD1 (5 bases). The CDR3 length is 14 residues. Germline CDR1 and CDR2: ENHRY and SYGVKD. Deletions cut 0 bases from V and 2 bases from J, with 7 bases between. CDR3 amino acids: CAISESTANTEAFF. The CDR3, as DNA: TGTGCCATCAGTGAGTCGACAGCCAACACTGAAGCTTTCTTT.

CDR3 coding DNA: TGTGCTACGCGACCGACAGGGGGCAATGAGCAGTTCTTC. Translated: CATRPTGGNEQFF. The chain couples TRBV12-5 to TRBJ2-1, with 9 bases fitting TRBD1. The ends lost 10 bases at V and 6 bases at J; junction bases unmatched: 7. CDR1 is LGHNT and CDR2 is FRNRAP in the germline V gene. This CDR3 has 13 residues.

The chain uses TRBV7-9 and TRBJ1-1; 7 positions match TRBD1. The CDR3 is made up of 15 amino acids. Looked up from germline, CDR1 is SEHNR and CDR2 is FQNEAQ (reference sequence). With V trimmed by 5 bases and J by 2 bases, 8 bases remained unmatched. This CDR3 reads CASSALGQSNTEAFF. In nucleotides, the CDR3 is TGTGCCAGCAGCGCGCTGGGACAGTCCAACACTGAAGCTTTCTTT.

The chain carries TRBV30 and TRBJ1-5, with 9 bases lining up with TRBD1. The CDR3 has 19 amino acids. Trimming removed 0 bases from V and 2 bases from J; junction bases left unmatched: 14. Germline V CDR1 and CDR2: GTSNPN, SVGIG (reference sequence). CDR3 amino acids: CAWSVRKGQGRLGNQPQHF. CDR3 nucleotide sequence: TGTGCCTGGAGTGTACGGAAAGGACAGGGGAGATTGGGCAATCAGCCCCAGCATTTT.

This clone was observed a handful of times. The chain links TRBV5-1 to TRBJ2-7; 11 nucleotides agree with TRBD2. The V gene's germline CDR1 is SGHRS and CDR2 YFSETQ. The V gene end was trimmed by 4 bases and the J gene end by 4 bases; junction bases not matched to a gene: 13. The CDR3 spans 17 residues. As DNA, the CDR3 is TGCGCCAGCAGCCCCCGGACTCTAGCGGGAGGCCTATACGAGCAGTACTTC. The encoded protein is CASSPRTLAGGLYEQYF.

The chain joins TRBV18 to TRBJ1-4; D is perhaps TRBD1 (5 bases). Looked up from germline, CDR1 is KGHSH and CDR2 is LQKENI. The length of the CDR3 is 14 residues. With 3 bases removed from V and 6 bases from J, the gap between germline ends came to 11 bases. The CDR3, as DNA: TGTGCCAGCTCACCCGGCCAGGGTCATGAAAAACTGTTTTTT. This sequence encodes CASSPGQGHEKLFF.

The CDR3 sequence: CASSDRDVETQYF. In nucleotides, the CDR3 is TGTGCCAGCAGCGACAGGGACGTCGAGACCCAGTACTTC. The chain employs TRBV11-3 and TRBJ2-5, with 7 nucleotides matching TRBD1. In germline, CDR1 is SGHNT, CDR2 YENEEA. The CDR3 length is 13 residues. The V and J ends lost 5 bases and 5 bases, in that order; junction bases with no gene match: 5. Using reference TRBV11-3 and TRBJ2-5 for the parts outside the CDR3, the full variable domain is EAGVVQSPRYKIIEKKQPVAFWCNPISGHNTLYWYLQNLGQGPELLIRYENEEAVDDSQLPKDRFSAERLKGVDSTLKIQPAELGDSAVYLCASSDRDVETQYFGPGTRLLVL.

The chain has TRBV5-4 and TRBJ1-1; D is undetermined. Per the germline V gene, CDR1 is SGHNT and CDR2 is YYREEE (reference sequence). The CDR3 runs to 12 residues. Trimming took off 1 base at V and 6 bases at J, with 7 bases between the two ends. CDR3 loop: CASSLSGAEAFF. In DNA form, the CDR3 reads TGTGCCAGCAGCTTGTCGGGTGCTGAAGCTTTCTTT. The entire variable domain, with the rest obtained from reference TRBV5-4 and TRBJ1-1, is as follows: ETGVTQSPTHLIKTRGQQVTLRCSSQSGHNTVSWYQQALGQGPQFIFQYYREEENGRGNFPPRFSGLQFPNYSSELNVNALELDDSALYLCASSLSGAEAFFGQGTRLTVV.

The chain employs TRBV4-1 and TRBJ1-1; D ambiguous. Germline-derived CDR1 and CDR2 are MGHRA and YSYEKL. The CDR3 runs 17 residues. The V gene lost 4 bases and the J gene lost 5 bases, with 23 bases spanning the gap. The CDR3: CASSRPIGRVKGTEAFF. DNA for the CDR3: TGCGCCAGCAGCCGGCCGATAGGGAGGGTTAAGGGAACTGAAGCTTTCTTT.

The chain combines TRBV21-1 with TRBJ2-6; TRBD2 was called by the table and not checked on the DNA. TRBV21-1 is classified as a pseudogene. The CDR3 length is 20 residues. The CDR3 DNA reads TGTGCCAGCAGCAAGGGGAAGGGACTAGCGGGAGCTTGCGGGGCCAACGTCCTGACTTTC. Its translation is CASSKGKGLAGACGANVLTF.

The chain has TRBV15 and TRBJ2-1; 8 bases fit TRBD2. Germline CDR1 LNHNV, CDR2 YYDKDF (reference sequence). J lost 3 bases, V lost 1 base, and 8 bases had no gene match. The CDR3 is 17 residues long. DNA for the CDR3: TGTGCCACCAGCAGAGGAGGGGTGGCGGGAGGCTACAATGAGCAGTTCTTC. It yields the protein CATSRGGVAGGYNEQFF.

The V call is TRBV6-5, the J call TRBJ1-1, with a possible D match to TRBD1 (5 bases). V shed 6 bases and J shed 10 bases, with 24 bases lying between them. This CDR3 is built from 15 residues. Germline V gene sequence: CDR1 MNHEY, CDR2 SVGAGI. CDR3 sequence: CASSNEAGGLRSAFF. Here the CDR3 DNA reads TGTGCCAGCAGCAATGAGGCGGGGGGTCTGAGATCAGCTTTCTTT.

The CDR3 DNA reads as TGTGCCAGCAGCGGCCAAAGCGGGAGGGCTAACACCGGGGAGCTGTTTTTT. Protein sequence: CASSGQSGRANTGELFF. The chain employs TRBV9 and TRBJ2-2; 10 positions agree with TRBD2. The CDR3 consists of 17 residues. CDR1 SGDLS and CDR2 YYNGEE come from the germline V gene. V was pared by 3 bases and J by 2 bases, with 7 bases of the junction left unmatched.

The rearrangement links TRBV28 to TRBJ1-2; D uncertain. Trimming shortened V by 4 bases and J by 2 bases, and 2 bases separated the two germline ends. This CDR3 contains 11 residues. Germline CDR1 is MDHEN and CDR2 is SYDVKM. The CDR3 spells CASSSNYGYTF. CDR3 sequence (DNA): TGTGCCAGCAGTTCGAACTATGGCTACACCTTC.

This chain connects TRBV2 to TRBJ1-6, with D unresolved. The CDR3 has 15 amino acids. Trimming cost V 8 bases and J 4 bases, with 15 bases left between them. Germline loops: CDR1 SNHLY, CDR2 FYNNEI. CDR3 in DNA: TGTGCCAGCCTTAGCGATGGGATGTATAATTCACCCCTCCACTTT. Protein product: CASLSDGMYNSPLHF.

The CDR3, as DNA: TGTGCCAGCTCACAACCTAGCCCAGGGACCTACGAGCAGTACTTC. It codes for CASSQPSPGTYEQYF. The chain employs TRBV18 and TRBJ2-7, with D possibly being TRBD1 or TRBD2 (5 bases each). This CDR3 has 15 residues. V lost 4 bases to trimming and J lost 2 bases, with 15 bases between them. CDR1 is KGHSH, CDR2 LQKENI, per germline.

This clone is a singleton in its sample. The J gene is TRBJ1-2, the V gene TRBV18, with TRBD1 matching 7 bases. CDR3 length: 13 residues. The V and J ends lost 4 bases and 4 bases, in that order; junction bases with no gene match: 3. Germline V CDR1 and CDR2: KGHSH, LQKENI. As DNA, the CDR3 is TGTGCCAGCTCACGGGGACAGCTCTATGGCTACACCTTC. This gives the protein CASSRGQLYGYTF.

CDR3 coding DNA: TGTGCCAGTAGTATTTTGGGGAGTAATGAAAAACTGTTTTTT. This translates into CASSILGSNEKLFF. The chain combines TRBV19 with TRBJ1-4; D unresolved. The CDR3 totals 14 residues. Between the trimmed V and J ends, which lost 3 bases and 4 bases, there was a span of 9 bases. CDR1 is LNHDA and CDR2 is SQIVND in the germline V gene (reference sequence).

This chain joins TRBV4-1 and TRBJ2-3; 14 bases are a match to TRBD2. The CDR3 covers 17 residues. The J segment lost 4 bases and the V segment lost 5 bases, leaving 8 bases of the junction unmatched. Germline V CDR1 and CDR2: MGHRA, YSYEKL. The CDR3 DNA reads TGCGCCAGCAGCGACAGGGGACTAGCGGGAGCGGCAGATACGCAGTATTTT. Amino acids: CASSDRGLAGAADTQYF.

The chain combines TRBV7-2 with TRBJ1-1; 9 bases align to TRBD1. Germline V gene sequence: CDR1 SGHTA, CDR2 FQGNSA. The trim removed 2 bases at V and 7 bases at J, leaving 11 bases unmatched. The CDR3 has 16 residues. The CDR3 is CASSLWGTGSKGEAFF. DNA of the CDR3: TGTGCCAGCAGCTTATGGGGGACAGGGTCGAAGGGTGAAGCTTTCTTT.

The rearrangement joins TRBV27 to TRBJ1-6; the D is unclear. CDR3 length: 13 residues. V lost 6 bases to trimming and J lost 8 bases, with 11 bases between them. Germline loops: CDR1 MNHEY, CDR2 SMNVEV (reference sequence). In nucleotides, the CDR3 is TGTGCCAGCAGGGACTGGGTTTATTCACCCCTCCACTTT. This sequence encodes CASRDWVYSPLHF.

The rearrangement joins TRBV14 to TRBJ1-2; 8 positions agree with TRBD1. CDR1 and CDR2 (germline): SGHDN, FVKESK. Trimming took 0 bases from V and 2 from J; bases not matched to a gene: 8. CDR3 length equals 17 residues. The CDR3 bases are TGTGCCAGCAGCCAAGATAGAGGCCGGGACAGGAACTATGGCTACACCTTC. It encodes CASSQDRGRDRNYGYTF.

The sample holds one count of this clone. This chain links TRBV11-2 with TRBJ2-2; TRBD2 matches at 12 bases. V lost 5 bases and J lost 0; bases outside the gene matches: 10. The CDR3 totals 19 residues. The germline gives CDR1 SGHAT, CDR2 FQNNGV. The CDR3 DNA follows: TGTGCCAGCAGCCCCCCGGTGTGGACTAGCGGGGCGAACACCGGGGAGCTGTTTTTT. It specifies CASSPPVWTSGANTGELFF. Combining the CDR3 with reference TRBV11-2 and TRBJ2-2 gives the whole variable domain EAGVAQSPRYKIIEKRQSVAFWCNPISGHATLYWYQQILGQGPKLLIQFQNNGVVDDSQLPKDRFSAERLKGVDSTLKIQPAKLEDSAVYLCASSPPVWTSGANTGELFFGEGSRLTVL.